The entry below gives a single T cell receptor (beta chain) sequence along with its context. These data come from a study of blood T cell repertoires in COVID-19. The V and J ends lost 4 bases and 0 bases respectively, with 6 bases between them. CDR3 size: 13 residues. The germline V gene encodes CDR1 LNHDA and CDR2 SQIVND (reference sequence). Original handling: Nucleated cell number was recorded as an estimate derived from reference gene primer amplification. Data came from immunoSEQ multiplex PCR; TCRdb stores just in-frame clones and leaves some out. The D gene and trimming were derived from the DNA, and the V and J assignments and clone size from that table. Of a few hundred thousand clones listed, approximately 81% are singletons.

The clonotype originates from a man aged 40-49 years with acute or convalescent COVID-19. Sequences were obtained from peripheral blood. The chain employs TRBV19 and TRBJ1-1; no clear D. The CDR3 coding sequence is TGTGCCAGTAGTAGGGCTGTGAACACTGAAGCTTTCTTT. Translation: CASSRAVNTEAFF.